What follows are 7 T cell receptor beta chains derived from one specimen sequenced in a study of cytomegalovirus exposure and HLA in healthy donors. The data were produced by immunoSEQ multiplex PCR, yet TCRdb's version contains in-frame clones alone and is incomplete. The sample has 140,000 to 150,000 clones; over 90% are singletons. The sample taken for sequencing was PBMCs. The receptors here all came from a man between 18 and 35 years old in good health and CMV-seropositive.

The V call is TRBV6-1, the J call TRBJ2-7; 8 positions match TRBD2. V dropped 3 bases and J dropped 3; count of bases not matched to a gene: 4. The CDR3 totals 14 residues. The germline V gene encodes CDR1 MNHNS and CDR2 SASEGT. CDR3 sequence: CASSDSGSIYEQYF. CDR3 bases: TGTGCCAGCAGTGACAGCGGGAGTATCTACGAGCAGTACTTC.

The chain recombines TRBV6-5 with TRBJ2-5; 11 bases fit TRBD2. CDR3 size: 14 residues. The V segment lost 6 bases and the J segment 3 bases; nucleotides outside the gene matches: 3. The germline gives CDR1 MNHEY, CDR2 SVGAGI. Written as DNA, the CDR3 is TGTGCCAGCAGGCCACTAGCGGGAGAAGAGACCCAGTACTTC. Residues: CASRPLAGEETQYF.

The gene calls are TRBV7-8 and TRBJ1-4; D is uncertain. V lost 0 bases and J 0 bases, leaving 8 bases between the germline ends. This CDR3 is 16 amino acids long. Per germline, CDR1 SGHVS and CDR2 FQNEAQ. DNA for the CDR3: TGTGCCAGCAGCTTAGCGAGGGTTCCAACTAATGAAAAACTGTTTTTT. Amino acids: CASSLARVPTNEKLFF.

This rearrangement joins TRBV28 to TRBJ2-1; a weak D match, TRBD2 (5 bases). The CDR3 is 16 residues long. Germline CDR1 is MDHEN and CDR2 is SYDVKM. V lost 6 bases, J lost 0 bases, and 15 bases lay in between. DNA of the CDR3: TGTGCCAGCAGCCCTAAGCGGAGCTACTCCTACAATGAGCAGTTCTTC. Residues: CASSPKRSYSYNEQFF.

The chain employs TRBV27 and TRBJ2-7; possibly TRBD2 for D (6 bases). Germline V lookup: CDR1 MNHEY, CDR2 SMNVEV (reference sequence). The CDR3 is 18 amino acids. The germline V and J ends were trimmed by 4 bases and 7 bases, with 29 bases remaining between them. The CDR3 DNA is TGTGCCAGCAGTTCCACTAGCCGGGCTACCGAGGGAGTGAAGGAGCAGTACTTC. Amino acids: CASSSTSRATEGVKEQYF.

The J gene is TRBJ2-5, the V gene TRBV7-2, with D possibly being TRBD1 (5 bases). The CDR3 length is 15 residues. Germline values: CDR1 SGHTA, CDR2 FQGNSA. The ends were cut back, 1 base at V and 2 bases at J, with 11 bases in the middle. Written as DNA, the CDR3 is TGTGCCAGCAGCTTAGTGGTAGGGGCGCAAGAGACCCAGTACTTC. This sequence encodes CASSLVVGAQETQYF. Filled out from reference TRBV7-2 and TRBJ2-5, the complete variable domain reads GAGVSQSPSNKVTEKGKDVELRCDPISGHTALYWYRQSLGQGLEFLIYFQGNSAPDKSGLPSDRFSAERTGGSVSTLTIQRTQQEDSAVYLCASSLVVGAQETQYFGPGTRLLVL.

The table lists this clone with a count of one. The rearrangement links TRBV18 to TRBJ2-5; D may be TRBD1 (5 bases). V was cut by 1 base and J by 4 bases, with 10 bases left in between. CDR1 and CDR2 from the germline V gene are KGHSH and LQKENI. This CDR3 contains 14 residues. The CDR3 bases are TGTGCCAGCTCACCACGCGCAGGGTCAGAGACCCAGTACTTC. It translates to CASSPRAGSETQYF.